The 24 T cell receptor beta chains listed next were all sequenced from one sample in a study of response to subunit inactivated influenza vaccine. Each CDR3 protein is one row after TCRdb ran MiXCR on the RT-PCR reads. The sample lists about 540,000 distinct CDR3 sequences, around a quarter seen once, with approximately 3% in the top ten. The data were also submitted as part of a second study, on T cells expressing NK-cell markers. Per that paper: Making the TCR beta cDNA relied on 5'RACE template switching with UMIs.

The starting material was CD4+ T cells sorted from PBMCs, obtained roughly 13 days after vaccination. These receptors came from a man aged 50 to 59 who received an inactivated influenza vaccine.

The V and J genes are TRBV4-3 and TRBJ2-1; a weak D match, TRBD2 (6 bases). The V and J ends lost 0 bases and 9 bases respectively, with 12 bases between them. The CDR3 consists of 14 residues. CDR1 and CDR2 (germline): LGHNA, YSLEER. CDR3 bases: TGCGCCAGCAGCCAAGATCGGGAGTACGGTGAGCAGTTCTTC. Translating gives CASSQDREYGEQFF.

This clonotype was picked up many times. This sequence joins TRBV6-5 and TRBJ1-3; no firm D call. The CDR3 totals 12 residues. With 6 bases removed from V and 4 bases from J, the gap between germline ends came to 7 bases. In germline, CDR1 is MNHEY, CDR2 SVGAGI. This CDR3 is CASRSSGNTIYF. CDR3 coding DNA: TGTGCCAGCAGATCCAGCGGAAACACCATATATTTT.

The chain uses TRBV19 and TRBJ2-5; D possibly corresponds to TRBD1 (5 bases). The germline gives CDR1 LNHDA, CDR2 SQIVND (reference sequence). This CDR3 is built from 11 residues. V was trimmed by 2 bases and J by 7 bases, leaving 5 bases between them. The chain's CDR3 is CASSIRGTQYF. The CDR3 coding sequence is TGTGCCAGTAGTATAAGGGGGACCCAGTACTTC.

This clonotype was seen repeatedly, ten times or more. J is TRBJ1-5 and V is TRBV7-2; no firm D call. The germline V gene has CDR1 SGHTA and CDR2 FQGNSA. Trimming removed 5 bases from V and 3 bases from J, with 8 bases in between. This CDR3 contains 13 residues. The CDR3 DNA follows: TGTGCCAGCAGCGCCAAGCCCAATCAGCCCCAGCATTTT. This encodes CASSAKPNQPQHF.

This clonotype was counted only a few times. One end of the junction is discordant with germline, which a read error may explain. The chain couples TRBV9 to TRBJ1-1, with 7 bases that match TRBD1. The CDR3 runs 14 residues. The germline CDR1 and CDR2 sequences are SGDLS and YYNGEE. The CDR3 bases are TGTGCCAGCAGCGTAGATCCTAACGGCGGACAGGACCTCTTT. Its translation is CASSVDPNGGQDLF.

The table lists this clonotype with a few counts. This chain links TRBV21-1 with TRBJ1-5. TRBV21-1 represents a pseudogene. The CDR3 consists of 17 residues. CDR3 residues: CASSKEGKRISNQPQHF. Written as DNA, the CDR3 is TGTGCCAGCAGCAAAGAAGGAAAGAGGATTAGCAATCAGCCCCAGCATTTT.

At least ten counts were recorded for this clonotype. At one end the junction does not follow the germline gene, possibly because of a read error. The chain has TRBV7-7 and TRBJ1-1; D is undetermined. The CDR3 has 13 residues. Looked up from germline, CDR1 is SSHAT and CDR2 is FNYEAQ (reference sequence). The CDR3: CASSLDFGTEAFF. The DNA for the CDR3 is TGTGCTAGCAGCTTAGATTTTGGGACTGAAGCTTTCTTT.

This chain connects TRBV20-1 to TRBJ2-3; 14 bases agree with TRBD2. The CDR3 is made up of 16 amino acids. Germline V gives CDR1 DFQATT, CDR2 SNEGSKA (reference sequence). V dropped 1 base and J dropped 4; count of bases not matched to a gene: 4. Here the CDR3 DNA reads TGCAGTGCTAGAGCGGGGGGACTAGCGGGAGCAGATACGCAGTATTTT. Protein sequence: CSARAGGLAGADTQYF.

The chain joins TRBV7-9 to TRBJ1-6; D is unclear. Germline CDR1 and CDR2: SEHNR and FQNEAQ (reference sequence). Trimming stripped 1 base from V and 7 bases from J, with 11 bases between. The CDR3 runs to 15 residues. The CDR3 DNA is TGTGCCAGCAGCTTAGTCTCAGGTGACAATTCACCCCTCCACTTT. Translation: CASSLVSGDNSPLHF. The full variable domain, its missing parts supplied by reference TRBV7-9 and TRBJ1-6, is DTGVSQNPRHKITKRGQNVTFRCDPISEHNRLYWYRQTLGQGPEFLTYFQNEAQLEKSRLLSDRFSAERPKGSFSTLEIQRTEQGDSAMYLCASSLVSGDNSPLHFGNGTRLTVT.

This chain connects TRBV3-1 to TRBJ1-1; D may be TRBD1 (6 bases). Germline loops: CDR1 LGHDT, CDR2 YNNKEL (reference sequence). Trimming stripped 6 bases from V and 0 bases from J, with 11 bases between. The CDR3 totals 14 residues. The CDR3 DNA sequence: TGTGCCAGCAGTGGACAGCTAATGAACACTGAAGCTTTCTTT. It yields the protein CASSGQLMNTEAFF. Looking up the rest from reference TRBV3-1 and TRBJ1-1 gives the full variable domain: DTAVSQTPKYLVTQMGNDKSIKCEQNLGHDTMYWYKQDSKKFLKIMFSYNNKELIINETVPNRFSPKSPDKAHLNLHINSLELGDSAVYFCASSGQLMNTEAFFGQGTRLTVV.

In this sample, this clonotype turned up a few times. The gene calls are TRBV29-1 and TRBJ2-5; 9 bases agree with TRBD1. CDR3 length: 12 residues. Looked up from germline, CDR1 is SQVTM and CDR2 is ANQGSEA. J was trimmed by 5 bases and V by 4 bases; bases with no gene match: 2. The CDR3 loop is CSVGGQGETQYF. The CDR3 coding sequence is TGCAGCGTTGGTGGACAGGGGGAGACCCAGTACTTC.

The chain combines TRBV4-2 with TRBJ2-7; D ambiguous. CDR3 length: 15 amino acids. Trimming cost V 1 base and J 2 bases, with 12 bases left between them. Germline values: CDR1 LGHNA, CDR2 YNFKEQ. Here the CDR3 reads CASSQGDGPTYEQYF. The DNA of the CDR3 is TGTGCCAGCAGCCAAGGAGACGGCCCAACCTACGAGCAGTACTTC.

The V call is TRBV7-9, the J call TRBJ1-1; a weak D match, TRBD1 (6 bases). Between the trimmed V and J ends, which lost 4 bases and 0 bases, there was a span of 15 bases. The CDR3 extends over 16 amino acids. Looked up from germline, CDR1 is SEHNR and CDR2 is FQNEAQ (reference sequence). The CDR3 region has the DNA TGTGCCAGCAGCTCCCGGACAGCCGGAATGAACACTGAAGCTTTCTTT. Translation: CASSSRTAGMNTEAFF.

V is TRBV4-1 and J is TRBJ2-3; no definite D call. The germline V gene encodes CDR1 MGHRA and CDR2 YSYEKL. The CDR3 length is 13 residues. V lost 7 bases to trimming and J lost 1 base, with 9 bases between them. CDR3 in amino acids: CASKRAGTDTQYF. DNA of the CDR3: TGCGCCAGCAAACGGGCGGGCACAGATACGCAGTATTTT.

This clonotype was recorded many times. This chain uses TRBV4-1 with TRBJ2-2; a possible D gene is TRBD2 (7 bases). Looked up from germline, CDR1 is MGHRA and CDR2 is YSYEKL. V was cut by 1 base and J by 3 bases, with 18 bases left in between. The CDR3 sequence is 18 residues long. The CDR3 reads CASSQVLLGGADTGELFF. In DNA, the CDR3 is TGCGCCAGCAGCCAAGTCCTCCTGGGGGGGGCTGACACCGGGGAGCTGTTTTTT.

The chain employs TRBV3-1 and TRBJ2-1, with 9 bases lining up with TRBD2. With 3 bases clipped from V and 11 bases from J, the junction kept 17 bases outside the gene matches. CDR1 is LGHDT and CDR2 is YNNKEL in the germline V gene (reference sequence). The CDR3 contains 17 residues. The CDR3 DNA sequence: TGTGCCAGCAGCCACCGGGGGAAGTTGAGCGGGGGGCCTCAGCAGTTCTTC. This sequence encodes CASSHRGKLSGGPQQFF.

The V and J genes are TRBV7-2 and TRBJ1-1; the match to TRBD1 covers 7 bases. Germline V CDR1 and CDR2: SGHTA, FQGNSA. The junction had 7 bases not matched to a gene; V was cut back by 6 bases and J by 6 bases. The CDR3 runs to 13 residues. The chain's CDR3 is CASSRQGPPEAFF. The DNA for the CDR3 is TGTGCCAGCAGTCGACAGGGACCGCCTGAAGCTTTCTTT.

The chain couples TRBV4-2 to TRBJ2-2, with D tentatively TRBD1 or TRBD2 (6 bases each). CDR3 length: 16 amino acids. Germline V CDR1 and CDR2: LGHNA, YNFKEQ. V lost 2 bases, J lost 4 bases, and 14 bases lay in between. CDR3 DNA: TGTGCCAGCAGCCAACCGGGGGCCGGTAGCACCGGGGAGCTGTTTTTT. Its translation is CASSQPGAGSTGELFF.

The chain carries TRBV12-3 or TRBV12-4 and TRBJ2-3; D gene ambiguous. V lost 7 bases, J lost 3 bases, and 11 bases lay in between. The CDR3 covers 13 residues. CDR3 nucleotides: TGTGCCAGCACCTTCGATGGGACAGATACGCAGTATTTT. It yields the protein CASTFDGTDTQYF.

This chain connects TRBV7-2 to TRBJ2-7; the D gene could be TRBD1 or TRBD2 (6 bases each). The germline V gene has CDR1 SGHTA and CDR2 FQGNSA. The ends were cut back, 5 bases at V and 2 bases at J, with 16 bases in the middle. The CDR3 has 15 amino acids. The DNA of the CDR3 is TGTGCCAGCAGCAAAACTAGAGGGGGGACCTACGAGCAGTACTTC. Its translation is CASSKTRGGTYEQYF.

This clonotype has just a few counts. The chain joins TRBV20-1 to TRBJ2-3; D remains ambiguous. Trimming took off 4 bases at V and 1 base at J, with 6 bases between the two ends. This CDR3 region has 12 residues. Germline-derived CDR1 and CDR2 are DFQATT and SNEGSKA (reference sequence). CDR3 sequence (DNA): TGCAGTGCTAACCAGGGCACAGATACGCAGTATTTT. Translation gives CSANQGTDTQYF.

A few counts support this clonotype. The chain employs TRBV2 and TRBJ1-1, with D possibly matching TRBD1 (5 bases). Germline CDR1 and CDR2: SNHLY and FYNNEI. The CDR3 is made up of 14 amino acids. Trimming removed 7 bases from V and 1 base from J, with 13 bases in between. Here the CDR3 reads CASKPYGGNTEAFF. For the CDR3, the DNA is TGTGCCAGCAAACCTTACGGGGGGAACACTGAAGCTTTCTTT.

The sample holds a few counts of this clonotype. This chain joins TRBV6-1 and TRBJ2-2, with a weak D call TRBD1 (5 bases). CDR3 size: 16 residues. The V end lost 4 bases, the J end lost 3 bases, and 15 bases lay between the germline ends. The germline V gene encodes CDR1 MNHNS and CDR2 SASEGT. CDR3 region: CASSAYHRGYTGELFF. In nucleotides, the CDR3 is TGTGCCAGCAGTGCCTACCATAGGGGTTACACCGGGGAGCTGTTTTTT.

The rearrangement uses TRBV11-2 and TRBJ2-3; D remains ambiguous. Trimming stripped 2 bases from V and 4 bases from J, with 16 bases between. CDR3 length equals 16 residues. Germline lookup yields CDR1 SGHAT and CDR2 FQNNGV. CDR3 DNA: TGTGCCAGCAGCTTAATGGGGATGGGCGTCGCAGATACGCAGTATTTT. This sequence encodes CASSLMGMGVADTQYF. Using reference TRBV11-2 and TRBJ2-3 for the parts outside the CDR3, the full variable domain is EAGVAQSPRYKIIEKRQSVAFWCNPISGHATLYWYQQILGQGPKLLIQFQNNGVVDDSQLPKDRFSAERLKGVDSTLKIQPAKLEDSAVYLCASSLMGMGVADTQYFGPGTRLTVL.